A single sample is the source of the 27 T cell receptor beta chains below, sequenced in a study of T cells after posttransplantation cyclophosphamide listed by TCRdb under 2016. Libraries were built with the immunoSEQ multiplex PCR assay. What TCRdb holds here is the immuneACCESS table cut down to in-frame rearrangements. Part of the clones is not present; checked against another copy, under half of the missing clones reflect an unresolved V gene, and the others are unexplained. Here the sample has 8,000 to 10,000 clones; 82% occur a single time. The top ten constitute about 15% of the sample. The treatment or condition label, read with the paper, signifies: high-dose cyclophosphamide on days +3 and +4 as single-agent GVHD prophylaxis. Patients in the PTCy group got busulfan and fludarabine conditioning, a marrow graft from a related or unrelated donor, and cyclophosphamide on days +3 and +4. The sequences come from PBMCs, collected approximately 1,900 days after a stem cell transplant with posttransplant cyclophosphamide. The source of these receptors is a female patient in her forties who received an allogeneic stem cell transplant from a related donor, was CMV-positive, and had no GVHD. Donor T cells from the graft may be present among the T cells after a transplant.

This clone was detected a few times. The J gene is TRBJ1-6, the V gene TRBV4-3, with TRBD1 matching over 9 bases. Germline values: CDR1 LGHNA, CDR2 YSLEER. This CDR3 is built from 15 residues. Losses at the gene ends were 4 bases for V and 7 bases for J; bases not matched to a gene: 5. In DNA form, the CDR3 reads TGCGCCAGCAGCCGATCCGGGACAGGGAATTCACCCCTCCACTTT. Encoded protein: CASSRSGTGNSPLHF.

The CDR3 reads CASSPQFIDEQFF. The CDR3 DNA is TGCGCCAGCAGCCCCCAGTTTATCGATGAGCAGTTCTTC. The genes are TRBV5-1 and TRBJ2-1, with D unresolved. Germline values: CDR1 SGHRS, CDR2 YFSETQ. V was cut by 4 bases and J by 8 bases, with 13 bases left in between. The CDR3 is 13 residues long.

This rearrangement joins TRBV2 to TRBJ2-1, with TRBD2 matching 8 bases. There are 14 residues in the CDR3. Germline V gives CDR1 SNHLY, CDR2 FYNNEI. V was pared by 8 bases and J by 4 bases, with 7 bases of the junction left unmatched. CDR3 coding DNA: TGTGCCAGCTATCGGGGGGGCGGGTACAATGAGCAGTTCTTC. Amino acids: CASYRGGGYNEQFF.

V is TRBV7-9 and J is TRBJ1-4; TRBD1 is a possible D gene (5 bases). V lost 5 bases and J lost 8, with 18 bases in between. The CDR3 contains 15 residues. Germline V lookup: CDR1 SEHNR, CDR2 FQNEAQ (reference sequence). The CDR3 DNA sequence: TGTGCCAGCAGCGCCCATGCCACTTCAGGGGAAAAACTGTTTTTT. Translation: CASSAHATSGEKLFF.

CDR3 amino acids: CASTDRGETQYF. Written as DNA, the CDR3 is TGTGCCAGCACCGACAGGGGCGAGACCCAGTACTTC. The gene calls are TRBV6-6 and TRBJ2-5, with 8 bases fitting TRBD1. V was clipped by 7 bases and J by 5 bases; unmatched bases: 3. CDR3 length: 12 residues. CDR1 MNHNY and CDR2 SVGAGI come from the germline V gene (reference sequence).

The gene calls are TRBV7-8 and TRBJ2-4; 7 bases align to TRBD1. This CDR3 spans 15 amino acids. V lost 1 base and J lost 6; bases outside the gene matches: 6. Germline CDR1 is SGHVS and CDR2 is FQNEAQ. This CDR3 reads CASSLVEGAVNIQYF. For the CDR3, the DNA is TGTGCCAGCAGCTTAGTTGAGGGGGCGGTAAACATTCAGTACTTC.

The CDR3 loop reads CASSPTGGSGETQYF. CDR3 coding DNA: TGTGCCAGCAGCCCAACAGGGGGCTCAGGGGAGACCCAGTACTTC. The chain links TRBV7-9 to TRBJ2-5; 9 bases are shared with TRBD1. CDR3 length: 15 amino acids. Germline V gene data show CDR1 as SEHNR and CDR2 as FQNEAQ (reference sequence). V gave up 5 bases and J gave up 5 bases; unmatched junction bases: 9.

The V and J genes are TRBV6-5 and TRBJ2-7; tentatively, D is TRBD1 (6 bases). The CDR3 has 13 residues. CDR1 is MNHEY and CDR2 is SVGAGI in the germline V gene. V dropped 7 bases and J dropped 0 bases, with 10 bases sitting between them. Written as DNA, the CDR3 is TGTGCCAGCACTCCGGACAGCTCCTACGAGCAGTACTTC. Translating gives CASTPDSSYEQYF.

This clone was picked up one time. The V call is TRBV27, the J call TRBJ1-2; 7 bases align to TRBD1. Losses at the gene ends were 5 bases for V and 8 bases for J; bases not matched to a gene: 11. In germline, CDR1 is MNHEY, CDR2 SMNVEV (reference sequence). This CDR3 spans 14 amino acids. The CDR3 DNA reads as TGTGCCAGCAGTAAAAGACAGGGTGCGGGGGGCTACACCTTC. The encoded protein is CASSKRQGAGGYTF.

This clone occurred once. V gene TRBV18 combines with J gene TRBJ1-5; TRBD1 might be the D (5 bases). The CDR3 totals 16 residues. Germline V gene data show CDR1 as KGHSH and CDR2 as LQKENI. V was shortened by 4 bases and J by 0 bases, with 13 bases between the two germline ends. The chain's CDR3 is CASSQTTVYSNQPQHF. CDR3 nucleotides: TGTGCCAGCTCACAGACGACAGTCTATAGCAATCAGCCCCAGCATTTT.

The chain employs TRBV2 and TRBJ2-1; maybe TRBD2 (5 bases). The CDR3 runs to 17 residues. V was clipped by 1 base and J by 6 bases, with 19 bases between them. Germline lookup yields CDR1 SNHLY and CDR2 FYNNEI. The CDR3 coding sequence is TGTGCCAGCAGTGAAGAGAGGGTAGGTATCGGAGGCAATGAGCAGTTCTTC. Encoded protein: CASSEERVGIGGNEQFF.

V gene TRBV5-1 combines with J gene TRBJ2-1; D is possibly TRBD1 (5 bases). Germline V gene data show CDR1 as SGHRS and CDR2 as YFSETQ. Trimming removed 6 bases from V and 10 bases from J, with 11 bases in between. CDR3 length: 11 residues. The CDR3 region is CASTDTIEQFF. CDR3 coding DNA: TGCGCCAGCACGGACACAATAGAGCAGTTCTTC.

The chain has TRBV13 and TRBJ2-1; tentatively, D is TRBD2 (6 bases). The V end was cut by 1 base, the J end by 6 bases, with 10 bases between. The germline CDR1 and CDR2 sequences are PRHDT and FYEKMQ (reference sequence). The CDR3 has 14 residues. For the CDR3, the DNA is TGTGCCAGCAGCTTAGACGGGGGTCTCAATGAGCAGTTCTTC. It is translated as CASSLDGGLNEQFF.

This sequence joins TRBV9 and TRBJ2-6, with D maybe TRBD1 (5 bases). V was pared by 4 bases and J by 2 bases, with 16 bases between. In germline, CDR1 is SGDLS, CDR2 YYNGEE. The CDR3 totals 17 residues. The CDR3 nucleotides are TGTGCCAGCAGCATGTCGATCTTAGGGGCTGGGGCCAACGTCCTGACTTTC. This codes for CASSMSILGAGANVLTF.

This sequence joins TRBV2 and TRBJ1-4; 7 nucleotides align to TRBD1. The germline V gene encodes CDR1 SNHLY and CDR2 FYNNEI. The CDR3 spans 14 residues. Germline trimming cut 2 bases from V and 5 bases from J; bases unmatched to any gene: 2. The CDR3 DNA is TGTGCCAGCAGTGAATGGGACAGAAATGAAAAACTGTTTTTT. The encoded protein is CASSEWDRNEKLFF. Supplemented by reference TRBV2 and TRBJ1-4, the full variable domain reads EPEVTQTPSHQVTQMGQEVILRCVPISNHLYFYWYRQILGQKVEFLVSFYNNEISEKSEIFDDQFSVERPDGSNFTLKIRSTKLEDSAMYFCASSEWDRNEKLFFGSGTQLSVL.

This clone was detected only once. The rearrangement links TRBV6-5 to TRBJ2-7, with D unresolved. Per the germline V gene, CDR1 is MNHEY and CDR2 is SVGAGI. Trimming pared 0 bases from V and 0 bases from J, leaving 6 bases between. The CDR3 is made up of 14 amino acids. The CDR3 here is CASSYSYSSYEQYF. As DNA, the CDR3 is TGTGCCAGCAGTTACTCTTATAGCTCCTACGAGCAGTACTTC.

The V and J genes are TRBV7-9 and TRBJ2-7; 9 bases line up with TRBD1. The CDR3 totals 15 residues. The V segment lost 5 bases and the J segment 4 bases; nucleotides outside the gene matches: 9. CDR1 and CDR2 from the germline V gene are SEHNR and FQNEAQ (reference sequence). The CDR3 coding sequence is TGTGCCAGCAGCCCAGCGGACGGACAGGGGTACGAGCAGTACTTC. Its protein product is CASSPADGQGYEQYF. Variable domain in full (rest from reference TRBV7-9 and TRBJ2-7): DTGVSQNPRHKITKRGQNVTFRCDPISEHNRLYWYRQTLGQGPEFLTYFQNEAQLEKSRLLSDRFSAERPKGSFSTLEIQRTEQGDSAMYLCASSPADGQGYEQYFGPGTRLTVT.

The rearrangement joins TRBV6-1 to TRBJ2-5, with 9 bases identical to TRBD1. CDR1 and CDR2 (germline): MNHNS, SASEGT. The CDR3 length is 13 residues. V lost 5 bases and J lost 6; bases outside the gene matches: 4. CDR3 region: CASSRQGEQTQYF. The CDR3 nucleotides read TGTGCCAGCAGTAGACAGGGGGAGCAGACCCAGTACTTC.

This rearrangement joins TRBV15 to TRBJ2-2; 10 bases align to TRBD1. J lost 3 bases, V lost 5 bases, and 3 bases had no gene match. Germline lookup yields CDR1 LNHNV and CDR2 YYDKDF (reference sequence). The CDR3 is made up of 15 amino acids. The CDR3 nucleotides are TGTGCCACCAGCTTAGGGACAGGGGACACCGGGGAGCTGTTTTTT. Translated: CATSLGTGDTGELFF.

Note on this clone: Sequence at one end of the junction differs from germline and may be a read error. This rearrangement joins TRBV11-2 to TRBJ1-1, with TRBD1 matching over 7 bases. Germline lookup yields CDR1 SGHAT and CDR2 FQNNGV. CDR3 length: 14 residues. Here the CDR3 reads CASGLWDSDTEAFF. The CDR3 nucleotides read TGTGCCAGCGGCTTATGGGACAGTGACACTGAAGCTTTCTTT.

This clone was counted a single time. The J gene is TRBJ1-2, the V gene TRBV7-9; perhaps TRBD1 as D (6 bases). The V end was cut by 4 bases, the J end by 8 bases, with 14 bases between. This CDR3 contains 13 residues. Germline CDR1 is SEHNR and CDR2 is FQNEAQ (reference sequence). CDR3 sequence (DNA): TGTGCCAGCAGCTCAGAACAGGGATACGGCTACACCTTC. The encoded protein is CASSSEQGYGYTF. Using reference TRBV7-9 and TRBJ1-2 for the parts outside the CDR3, the full variable domain is DTGVSQNPRHKITKRGQNVTFRCDPISEHNRLYWYRQTLGQGPEFLTYFQNEAQLEKSRLLSDRFSAERPKGSFSTLEIQRTEQGDSAMYLCASSSEQGYGYTFGSGTRLTVV.

V is TRBV9 and J is TRBJ2-7, with 12 bases identical to TRBD2. V trimming: 4 bases; J trimming: 0 bases; junction bases outside the gene matches: 2. Germline CDR1 SGDLS, CDR2 YYNGEE. The CDR3 is 15 residues long. This CDR3 reads CASSSLAGGSYEQYF. CDR3 nucleotide sequence: TGTGCCAGCAGCTCACTAGCGGGGGGCTCCTACGAGCAGTACTTC.

The V gene is TRBV2, the J gene TRBJ1-5, with D possibly TRBD1 on 6 matching bases. Germline CDR1 and CDR2: SNHLY and FYNNEI. Deletions cut 1 base from V and 7 bases from J, with 11 bases between. CDR3 length: 14 residues. CDR3 loop: CASSEGTVRQPQHF. CDR3 DNA: TGTGCCAGCAGTGAAGGGACAGTCAGGCAGCCCCAGCATTTT.

V gene TRBV29-1 combines with J gene TRBJ1-4; TRBD1 is a possible D gene (6 bases). Germline CDR1 and CDR2: SQVTM and ANQGSEA. This CDR3 spans 14 amino acids. V was pared by 7 bases and J by 5 bases, with 17 bases between. The CDR3 region has the DNA TGCAGCGGCCTGAGAGGGGGGGGGAATGAAAAACTGTTTTTT. This sequence encodes CSGLRGGGNEKLFF.

The rearrangement uses TRBV5-8 and TRBJ1-1; TRBD1 is a possible D gene (6 bases). V shed 0 bases and J shed 5 bases, with 11 bases lying between them. This CDR3 region has 14 residues. The germline gives CDR1 SGHTS, CDR2 YDEGEE. This CDR3 reads CASSLGGLGTEAFF. The DNA of the CDR3 is TGTGCCAGCAGCTTGGGGGGGCTAGGTACTGAAGCTTTCTTT.

The rearrangement joins TRBV5-4 to TRBJ1-2; D perhaps matches TRBD1 (6 bases). Germline loops: CDR1 SGHNT, CDR2 YYREEE (reference sequence). The CDR3 totals 16 residues. V was shortened by 3 bases and J by 3 bases, with 18 bases between the two germline ends. The CDR3 reads CASSSGVGAGDYGYTF. The CDR3 nucleotides are TGTGCCAGCAGCTCAGGGGTCGGGGCAGGGGACTATGGCTACACCTTC.

This chain uses TRBV2 with TRBJ2-3; TRBD2 aligns across 11 bases. Trimming removed 7 bases from V and 1 base from J; junction bases left unmatched: 10. The CDR3 is 17 amino acids. The germline V gene has CDR1 SNHLY and CDR2 FYNNEI. The CDR3 protein is CASMVAGGPDRTDTQYF. The CDR3 DNA reads TGTGCCAGCATGGTAGCGGGGGGGCCGGATCGCACAGATACGCAGTATTTT. Based on the CDR3 plus reference TRBV2 and TRBJ2-3, the full variable domain is EPEVTQTPSHQVTQMGQEVILRCVPISNHLYFYWYRQILGQKVEFLVSFYNNEISEKSEIFDDQFSVERPDGSNFTLKIRSTKLEDSAMYFCASMVAGGPDRTDTQYFGPGTRLTVL.